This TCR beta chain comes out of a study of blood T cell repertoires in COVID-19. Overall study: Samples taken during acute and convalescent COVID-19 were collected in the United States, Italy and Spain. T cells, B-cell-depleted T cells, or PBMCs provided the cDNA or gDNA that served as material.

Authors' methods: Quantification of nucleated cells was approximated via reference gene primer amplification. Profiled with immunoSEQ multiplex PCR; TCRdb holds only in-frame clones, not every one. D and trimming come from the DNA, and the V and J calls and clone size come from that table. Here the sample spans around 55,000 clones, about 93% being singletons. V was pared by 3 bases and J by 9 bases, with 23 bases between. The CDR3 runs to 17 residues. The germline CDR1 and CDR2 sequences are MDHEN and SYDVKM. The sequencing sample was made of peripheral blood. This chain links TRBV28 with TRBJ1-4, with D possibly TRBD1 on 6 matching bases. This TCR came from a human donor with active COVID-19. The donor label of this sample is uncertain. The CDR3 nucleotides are TGTGCCAGCAGTTTTCCGAGGGGGGGGCGAGATGTGAAAAAACTGTTTTTT. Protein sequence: CASSFPRGGRDVKKLFF.